Each of the 21 T cell receptor beta chains below was sequenced from the same sample in a study of T cells in Graves' hyperthyroidism and ophthalmopathy. Amplification of TCR beta CDR3 regions used RNA as the template. Initially, a first-round RT-PCR of the TCR CDR3 employed the HTBI primer set. TCRdb reprocessed the multiplex PCR reads via MiXCR and lists one record per CDR3 protein. The sample has hundreds of thousands of distinct CDR3 sequences; just over 45% are singletons. The sample comprised peripheral blood or thyroid tissue (not recorded which). The receptors originated from a woman aged 18-35 years with Graves' hyperthyroidism.

V and J are TRBV29-1 and TRBJ1-1; 10 bases line up with TRBD1. This CDR3 spans 15 amino acids. V gave up 4 bases and J gave up 6 bases; unmatched junction bases: 11. Germline values: CDR1 SQVTM, CDR2 ANQGSEA. Here the CDR3 reads CSVGHDRGLMAEAFF. CDR3 DNA sequence: TGCAGCGTTGGTCATGACAGGGGGCTTATGGCTGAAGCTTTCTTT.

CDR3 residues: CAIRESGGNQPQHF. Here the CDR3 DNA reads TGTGCCATCAGAGAATCAGGGGGCAATCAGCCCCAGCATTTT. The chain is built from TRBV10-3 and TRBJ1-5; D possibly corresponds to TRBD1 (6 bases). Trimming removed 6 bases at V and 2 bases at J, with 11 bases between. Per germline, CDR1 ENHRY and CDR2 SYGVKD. The CDR3 covers 14 residues.

In its sample, this clonotype was seen many times. V is TRBV7-2 and J is TRBJ1-1, with D possibly TRBD1 on 6 matching bases. Between the trimmed V and J ends, which lost 6 bases and 3 bases, there was a span of 11 bases. This CDR3 region has 13 residues. CDR1 SGHTA and CDR2 FQGNSA come from the germline V gene. The CDR3 loop reads CASSITGYTEAFF. The CDR3 DNA is TGTGCCAGCAGTATAACAGGGTACACTGAAGCTTTCTTT.

The chain links TRBV7-9 to TRBJ1-5; 9 nucleotides align to TRBD1. CDR3 length: 15 amino acids. Germline V gene sequence: CDR1 SEHNR, CDR2 FQNEAQ (reference sequence). Losses at the gene ends were 4 bases for V and 7 bases for J; bases not matched to a gene: 8. CDR3 in amino acids: CASSSLQGAEQPQHF. In nucleotides, the CDR3 is TGTGCCAGCAGCTCCTTACAGGGGGCGGAGCAGCCCCAGCATTTT.

The chain combines TRBV7-9 with TRBJ2-5, with TRBD1 matching over 9 bases. CDR3 size: 15 residues. With 5 bases clipped from V and 2 bases from J, the junction kept 6 bases outside the gene matches. Germline CDR1 and CDR2: SEHNR and FQNEAQ (reference sequence). In DNA form, the CDR3 reads TGTGCCAGCAGCCAAAACAGGGGGCGGCAAGAGACCCAGTACTTC. This gives the protein CASSQNRGRQETQYF.

The rearrangement uses TRBV29-1 and TRBJ2-7; weak D call: TRBD1 (6 bases). Germline values: CDR1 SQVTM, CDR2 ANQGSEA. V lost 6 bases, J lost 2 bases, and 14 bases lay in between. The CDR3 loop spans 13 amino acids. The CDR3 nucleotides read TGCAGCGTCATCGGGACACCAACCTACGAGCAGTACTTC. Amino acid sequence: CSVIGTPTYEQYF.

The DNA for the CDR3 is TGTGCCAGCAACGGCGTACAACTGTTTTTT. It codes for CASNGVQLFF. V and J are TRBV2 and TRBJ1-4; D not resolved. Germline loops: CDR1 SNHLY, CDR2 FYNNEI. The CDR3 sequence is 10 residues long. V gave up 7 bases and J gave up 12 bases, with 9 bases separating them.

This clonotype was observed a handful of times. The rearrangement joins TRBV6-1 to TRBJ2-7; D might be TRBD1 (5 bases). With 5 bases removed from V and 1 base from J, the gap between germline ends came to 15 bases. Per germline, CDR1 MNHNS and CDR2 SASEGT. This CDR3 is 15 amino acids long. The CDR3, as DNA: TGTGCCAGCAGTTACTCTGGCAGGGAATCCTACGAGCAGTACTTC. This codes for CASSYSGRESYEQYF.

V usage is TRBV2 and J usage is TRBJ2-7; D not resolved. V gave up 4 bases and J gave up 3 bases, with 10 bases separating them. Per the germline V gene, CDR1 is SNHLY and CDR2 is FYNNEI. This CDR3 region has 13 residues. DNA of the CDR3: TGTGCCAGCAGTGCCCAGGCGGACTACGAGCAGTACTTC. It specifies CASSAQADYEQYF. Variable domain in full (rest from reference TRBV2 and TRBJ2-7): EPEVTQTPSHQVTQMGQEVILRCVPISNHLYFYWYRQILGQKVEFLVSFYNNEISEKSEIFDDQFSVERPDGSNFTLKIRSTKLEDSAMYFCASSAQADYEQYFGPGTRLTVT.

Of note for this clonotype: At one end, the junction sequence differs from germline, possibly due to a read error. The rearrangement joins TRBV24-1 to TRBJ1-1, with unresolved D. CDR1 is KGHDR, CDR2 SFDVKD, per germline. The CDR3 has 13 amino acids. CDR3 nucleotide sequence: TGTGCTACCAGCTACCCGGCGAACACTGAAGCTTTCTTT. The encoded protein is CATSYPANTEAFF.

V usage is TRBV7-9 and J usage is TRBJ2-7; maybe TRBD2 (6 bases). The CDR3 length is 14 residues. Germline V gene data show CDR1 as SEHNR and CDR2 as FQNEAQ (reference sequence). The V end lost 6 bases, the J end lost 3 bases, and 15 bases lay between the germline ends. The CDR3 region has the DNA TGTGCCAGCAGTGCGTACGGGGGAGGCTACGAGCAGTACTTC. Protein product: CASSAYGGGYEQYF.

This sequence joins TRBV2 and TRBJ1-5; D unclear. The germline V gene has CDR1 SNHLY and CDR2 FYNNEI. Trimming cost V 3 bases and J 7 bases, with 13 bases left between them. This CDR3 spans 14 amino acids. The CDR3 DNA follows: TGTGCCAGCAGTGAGGGCAGCCTGGGACAGCCCCAGCATTTT. It codes for CASSEGSLGQPQHF.

This chain connects TRBV24-1 to TRBJ1-2; a possible D gene is TRBD1 (5 bases). The CDR3 sequence is 12 residues long. CDR1 and CDR2 (germline): KGHDR, SFDVKD. The ends were cut back, 4 bases at V and 7 bases at J, with 9 bases in the middle. The CDR3 nucleotides read TGTGCCACCAGTGACGGGACGGCTGGCTACACCTTC. Protein: CATSDGTAGYTF.

This clonotype has a handful of counts. The chain uses TRBV11-2 and TRBJ2-5; D is undetermined. The CDR3 covers 13 residues. Trimming removed 7 bases from V and 0 bases from J, with 9 bases in between. From germline, CDR1 is SGHAT and CDR2 FQNNGV. This CDR3 reads CASTRVDQETQYF. DNA of the CDR3: TGTGCCAGCACCCGGGTAGACCAAGAGACCCAGTACTTC.

The rearrangement links TRBV2 to TRBJ2-2; the match to TRBD1 covers 8 bases. Germline V gene data show CDR1 as SNHLY and CDR2 as FYNNEI. Losses at the gene ends were 7 bases for V and 4 bases for J; bases not matched to a gene: 8. This CDR3 has 15 amino acids. The CDR3 nucleotides read TGTGCCAGCAAAGAGGGGACAGGAGTCACCGGGGAGCTGTTTTTT. It translates to CASKEGTGVTGELFF.

This clonotype showed up many times. The rearrangement joins TRBV2 to TRBJ1-2; a possible D gene is TRBD1 (6 bases). CDR3 length: 13 residues. The germline CDR1 and CDR2 sequences are SNHLY and FYNNEI. V was shortened by 7 bases and J by 7 bases, with 16 bases between the two germline ends. CDR3 coding DNA: TGTGCCAGCAACCAGGGGCTTGGAGGTGGCTACACCTTC. Its protein product is CASNQGLGGGYTF.

The sample holds many counts of this clonotype. V is TRBV29-1 and J is TRBJ1-2; D ambiguous. Trimming stripped 4 bases from V and 1 base from J, with 4 bases between. The CDR3 is 11 amino acids. Germline lookup yields CDR1 SQVTM and CDR2 ANQGSEA. CDR3 DNA sequence: TGCAGCGTTGTTTTTAACTATGGCTACACCTTC. It is translated as CSVVFNYGYTF.

In this sample, this clonotype turned up once. This chain links TRBV25-1 with TRBJ2-5; 9 positions match TRBD1. The CDR3 runs 16 residues. The ends lost 5 bases at V and 4 bases at J; junction bases unmatched: 11. In germline, CDR1 is MGHDK, CDR2 SYGVNS. The CDR3 loop reads CASSLSEQGAGETQYF. CDR3 bases: TGTGCCAGCAGTCTTTCAGAACAGGGGGCTGGAGAGACCCAGTACTTC.

The rearrangement joins TRBV29-1 to TRBJ2-3, with 7 bases matching TRBD1. From germline, CDR1 is SQVTM and CDR2 ANQGSEA. With 6 bases clipped from V and 2 bases from J, the junction kept 5 bases outside the gene matches. This CDR3 is built from 13 residues. The CDR3 DNA reads TGCAGCGTGGACAGGTCACCCACAGATACGCAGTATTTT. Protein: CSVDRSPTDTQYF.

This clonotype was recorded at least ten times. The chain carries TRBV5-1 and TRBJ1-2; 7 nucleotides match TRBD1. There are 13 residues in the CDR3. Germline V lookup: CDR1 SGHRS, CDR2 YFSETQ. V gave up 1 base and J gave up 8 bases; unmatched junction bases: 5. The CDR3 reads CASSLQGVEGYTF. The CDR3 DNA sequence: TGCGCCAGCAGCTTGCAGGGGGTAGAGGGCTACACCTTC. Full variable domain (outside the CDR3, taken from reference TRBV5-1 and TRBJ1-2): KAGVTQTPRYLIKTRGQQVTLSCSPISGHRSVSWYQQTPGQGLQFLFEYFSETQRNKGNFPGRFSGRQFSNSRSEMNVSTLELGDSALYLCASSLQGVEGYTFGSGTRLTVV.

This chain joins TRBV3-1 and TRBJ1-2; D unclear. CDR1 is LGHDT, CDR2 YNNKEL, per germline (reference sequence). V was shortened by 0 bases and J by 7 bases, with 9 bases between the two germline ends. The CDR3 totals 13 residues. The CDR3 region has the DNA TGTGCCAGCAGCCAAGAGGTGTTCGGTGGCTACACCTTC. Protein: CASSQEVFGGYTF.